These T cell receptor beta chains were read from a single sample in a study of T cell responses to AZD1222 COVID-19 vaccine. Method: immunoSEQ multiplex PCR; TCRdb's copy keeps in-frame clones and lacks some. The top ten clones hold around 3.3% of a sample with about 140,000 clones, about 91% of them seen once. Specimen: peripheral blood, collected on day 0 of AZD1222 vaccination. These receptors came from an adult in good health. Both conserved end residues are part of each CDR3. D genes are given only for firm matches. Clone size is given for some rows only: seen once, a few or many times, or a class if the clone is expanded.

TRBJ2-3,TRBV20-1,NA,TRBD2,CSASEPSGNTDTQYF,TGCAGTGCTAGTGAACCTAGCGGGAACACAGATACGCAGTATTTT
TRBJ2-7,TRBV7-6,NA,NA,CASSLGAGGTYEQYF,TGTGCCAGCAGCTTAGGGGCAGGGGGGACCTACGAGCAGTACTTC
TRBJ2-3,TRBV28,NA,NA,CASSLKRDTQYF,TGTGCCAGCAGTTTAAAGCGCGATACGCAGTATTTT
TRBJ1-1,TRBV5-4,NA,NA,CASSLGGAGIGNTEAFF,TGTGCCAGCAGCTTGGGGGGGGCAGGAATTGGGAACACTGAAGCTTTCTTT
TRBJ2-1,TRBV20-1,NA,NA,CSASAFRGNEQFF,TGCAGTGCTAGTGCGTTCAGGGGCAATGAGCAGTTCTTC
TRBJ1-1,TRBV2,NA,TRBD1,CASSDGTAVEAFF,TGTGCCAGCAGTGACGGGACAGCAGTTGAAGCTTTCTTT
TRBJ2-2,TRBV4-2,once,NA,CASSQDPDSGGELFF,TGTGCCAGCAGCCAAGATCCGGACTCCGGCGGGGAGCTGTTTTTT
TRBJ1-2,TRBV28,NA,NA,CASIQVATNYGYTF,TGTGCCAGCATACAGGTCGCGACCAACTATGGCTACACCTTC
TRBJ2-5,TRBV6-1,NA,TRBD2,CASSDPVAGRGETQYF,TGTGCCAGCAGTGACCCCGTAGCGGGACGCGGAGAGACCCAGTACTTC
TRBJ1-6,TRBV2,NA,NA,CASNDPNSPLHF,TGTGCCAGCAATGATCCTAATTCACCCCTCCACTTT
TRBJ2-3,TRBV5-1,NA,NA,CASSSGTGGADTQYF,TGCGCCAGCAGCTCCGGGACTGGAGGGGCAGATACGCAGTATTTT
TRBJ1-5,TRBV7-2,NA,NA,CASSPPGGPNQPQHF,TGTGCCAGCAGCCCCCCGGGAGGTCCCAATCAGCCCCAGCATTTT
TRBJ1-5,TRBV6-2/TRBV6-3,NA,NA,CASSYFSQPQHF,TGTGCCAGCAGTTACTTTAGTCAGCCCCAGCATTTT
TRBJ1-2,TRBV7-2,NA,NA,CASSGLQLYGYTF,TGTGCCAGCAGCGGATTACAGCTCTATGGCTACACCTTC
TRBJ1-6,TRBV18,NA,NA,CASSPPTPDSPLHF,TGTGCCAGCTCACCACCAACACCGGATTCACCCCTCCACTTT
TRBJ2-7,TRBV12-3/TRBV12-4,NA,NA,CASSLLRSEQYF,TGTGCCAGCAGTTTATTGAGGAGCGAGCAGTACTTC
TRBJ2-5,TRBV19,NA,TRBD1,CASRLPRRTGKETQYF,TGTGCCAGTAGGCTCCCCCGGAGGACAGGAAAAGAGACCCAGTACTTC
TRBJ2-2,TRBV19,once,NA,CASSIDLPGELFF,TGTGCCAGTAGTATAGATCTCCCCGGGGAGCTGTTTTTT
TRBJ2-6,TRBV7-8,NA,NA,CASSPSGSGANVLTF,TGTGCCAGCAGCCCCTCGGGCTCTGGGGCCAACGTCCTGACTTTC
TRBJ1-1,TRBV5-6,once,NA,CASSQPTDLNTEAFF,TGTGCCAGCAGCCAACCGACCGATCTGAACACTGAAGCTTTCTTT
TRBJ1-2,TRBV5-1,NA,NA,CASRRTGREYGYTF,TGCGCCAGCAGACGTACAGGGAGGGAGTATGGCTACACCTTC
TRBJ2-3,TRBV30,NA,NA,CAWSWAVRSDTQYF,TGTGCCTGGAGTTGGGCAGTTCGGTCAGATACGCAGTATTTT
TRBJ1-5,TRBV15,NA,TRBD1,CATSRGRTGVVQPQHF,TGTGCCACCAGCAGAGGCCGTACAGGGGTGGTTCAGCCCCAGCATTTT
TRBJ2-7,TRBV7-2,NA,NA,CASSLEAGSYEQYF,TGTGCCAGCAGCTTAGAGGCGGGCTCCTACGAGCAGTACTTC
TRBJ2-3,TRBV12-5,once,TRBD2,CASGPAGVGDTQYF,TGTGCTAGTGGCCCAGCGGGAGTGGGAGATACGCAGTATTTT
TRBJ1-2,TRBV29-1,NA,NA,CSVGGAGYGYTF,TGCAGCGTTGGCGGGGCGGGGTATGGCTACACCTTC
TRBJ2-7,TRBV9,once,NA,CASSVGTEPSYEQYF,TGTGCCAGCAGCGTAGGGACCGAGCCCTCCTACGAGCAGTACTTC
TRBJ1-3,TRBV9,few,NA,CASSVGGLSGNTIYF,TGTGCCAGCAGCGTAGGGGGACTCTCTGGAAACACCATATATTTT